Listed below are T cell receptor beta chains from one sample, sequenced in a study of OX40 agonist ivuxolimab in advanced cancers. Sequencing used immunoSEQ multiplex PCR; TCRdb keeps in-frame clones, though not all of them. The sample records tens of thousands of clones, roughly 87% being singletons. Sequenced here: CD4+ or CD8+ T cells sorted from blood, sampled in a trial of the OX40 agonist ivuxolimab. These receptors were obtained from an adult with an advanced solid tumor such as melanoma, head and neck, liver or kidney cancer. The CDR3 runs from the conserved cysteine through the conserved F or W. Fields, in order: V gene, J gene, CDR3 protein.

>TRBV7-2|TRBJ2-5
CASSLAWETQYF
>TRBV7-8|.
CASSLDRNYEQYF
>TRBV10-3|TRBJ2-7
CAISEGYEQYF
>TRBV4-3|TRBJ2-3
CASSQDPGPEFTDTQYF
>TRBV18|TRBJ2-1
CASSTGVNEQFF
>TRBV6-5|TRBJ1-1
CASRKDRTEAFF
>TRBV5-1|TRBJ1-1
CASSLMATGLNTEAFF
>TRBV13|TRBJ2-7
CASSLRIAGGYEQYF
>TRBV5-4|TRBJ1-4
CASSPGTSLINEKLFF
>TRBV27|TRBJ1-2
CASSRGNHYGYTF
>TRBV6-1|TRBJ2-1
CASSNPGLAPNEQFF
>TRBV9|TRBJ2-3
CASSVQGSAWGDTQYF
>TRBV18|TRBJ2-7
CASSPSRFQRDRGLHEQYF
>TRBV6-6|TRBJ1-3
CASNKDSSGNTIYF
>TRBV19|TRBJ2-1
CASSIASSSYNEQFF
>TRBV18|TRBJ2-2
CASSYQPGQFTGELFF
>TRBV11-3|TRBJ2-2
CASSPRAGELFF
>TRBV18|TRBJ1-3
CASSPSGTGGNTIYF
>TRBV11-2|TRBJ1-1
CASNFGRLGRNSEAFF
>TRBV5-1|TRBJ1-1
CASLGQGTEAFF